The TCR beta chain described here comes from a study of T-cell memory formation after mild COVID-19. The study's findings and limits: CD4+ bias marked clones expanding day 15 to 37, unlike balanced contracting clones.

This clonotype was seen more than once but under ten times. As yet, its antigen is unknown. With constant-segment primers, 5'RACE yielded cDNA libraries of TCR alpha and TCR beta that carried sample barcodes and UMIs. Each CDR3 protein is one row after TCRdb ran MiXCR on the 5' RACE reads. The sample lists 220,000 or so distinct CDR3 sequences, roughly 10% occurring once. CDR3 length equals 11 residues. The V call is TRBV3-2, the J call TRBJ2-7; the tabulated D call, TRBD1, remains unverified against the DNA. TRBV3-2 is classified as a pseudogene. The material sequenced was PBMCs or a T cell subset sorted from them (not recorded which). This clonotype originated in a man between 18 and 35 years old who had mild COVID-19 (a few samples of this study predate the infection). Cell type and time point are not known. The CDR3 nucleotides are TGTGCCAGCAGCCAAGCCGGGGAGCAGTACGTC. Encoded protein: CASSQAGEQYV.